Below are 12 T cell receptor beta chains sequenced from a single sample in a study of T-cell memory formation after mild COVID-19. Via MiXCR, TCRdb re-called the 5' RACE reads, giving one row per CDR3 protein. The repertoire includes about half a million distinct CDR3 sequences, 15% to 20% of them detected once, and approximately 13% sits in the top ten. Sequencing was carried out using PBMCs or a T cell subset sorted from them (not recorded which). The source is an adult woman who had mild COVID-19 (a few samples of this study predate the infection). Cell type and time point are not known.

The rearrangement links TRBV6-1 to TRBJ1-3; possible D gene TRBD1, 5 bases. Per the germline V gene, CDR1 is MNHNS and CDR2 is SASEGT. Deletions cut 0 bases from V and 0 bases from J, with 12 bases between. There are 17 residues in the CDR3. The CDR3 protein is CASSEALDTNSGNTIYF. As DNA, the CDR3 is TGTGCCAGCAGTGAAGCGTTGGACACAAACTCTGGAAACACCATATATTTT.

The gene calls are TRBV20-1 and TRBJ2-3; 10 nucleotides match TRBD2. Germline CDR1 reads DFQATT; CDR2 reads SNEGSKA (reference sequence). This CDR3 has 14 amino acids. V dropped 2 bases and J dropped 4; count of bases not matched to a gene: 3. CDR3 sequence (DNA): TGCAGTGCTAGAAGTCTAGCGGGGGCAGATACGCAGTATTTT. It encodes CSARSLAGADTQYF.

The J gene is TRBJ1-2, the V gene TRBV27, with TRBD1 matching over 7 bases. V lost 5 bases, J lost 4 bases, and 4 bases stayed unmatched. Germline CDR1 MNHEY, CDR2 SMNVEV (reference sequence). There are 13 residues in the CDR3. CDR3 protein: CASSQTGSYGYTF. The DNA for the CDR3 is TGTGCCAGCAGTCAGACAGGGAGCTATGGCTACACCTTC.

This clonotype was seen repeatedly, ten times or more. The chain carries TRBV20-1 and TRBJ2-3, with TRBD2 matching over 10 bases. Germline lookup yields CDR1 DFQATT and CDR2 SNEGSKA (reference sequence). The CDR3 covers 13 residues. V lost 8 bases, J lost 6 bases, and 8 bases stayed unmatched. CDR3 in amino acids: CSRLSGGADTQYF. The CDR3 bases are TGCAGTAGGTTAAGCGGGGGGGCGGATACGCAGTATTTT.

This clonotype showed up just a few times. The CDR3 DNA reads TGTGCCGCGGGACTAGCGGGGAGCGGGGAGCTGTTTTTT. Protein product: CAAGLAGSGELFF. The V call is TRBV24-1, the J call TRBJ2-2; 13 nucleotides match TRBD2. The CDR3 runs to 13 residues. Germline V CDR1 and CDR2: KGHDR, SFDVKD. With 12 bases clipped from V and 7 bases from J, the junction kept 4 bases outside the gene matches.

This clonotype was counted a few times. CDR3 bases: TGTGCCAGCAGCCCCCCTTGGGGGACGAACACTGAAGCTTTCTTT. Translated, it gives CASSPPWGTNTEAFF. The chain recombines TRBV14 with TRBJ1-1, with TRBD1 as a possible D gene (5 bases). This CDR3 has 15 residues. Trimming removed 4 bases at V and 1 base at J, with 13 bases between. CDR1 and CDR2 (germline): SGHDN, FVKESK.

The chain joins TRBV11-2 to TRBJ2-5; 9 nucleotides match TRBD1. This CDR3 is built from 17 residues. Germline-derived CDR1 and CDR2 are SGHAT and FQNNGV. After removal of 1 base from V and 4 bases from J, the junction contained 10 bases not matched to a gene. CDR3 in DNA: TGTGCCAGCAGCTTAGTATCCGGGACAGGGTTGTCAGAGACCCAGTACTTC. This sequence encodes CASSLVSGTGLSETQYF.

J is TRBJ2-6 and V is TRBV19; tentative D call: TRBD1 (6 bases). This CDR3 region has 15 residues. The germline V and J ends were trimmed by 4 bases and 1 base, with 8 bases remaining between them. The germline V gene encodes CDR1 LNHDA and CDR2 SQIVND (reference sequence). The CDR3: CASSTGTSGANVLTF. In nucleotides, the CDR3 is TGTGCCAGTAGTACCGGGACATCTGGGGCCAACGTCCTGACTTTC.

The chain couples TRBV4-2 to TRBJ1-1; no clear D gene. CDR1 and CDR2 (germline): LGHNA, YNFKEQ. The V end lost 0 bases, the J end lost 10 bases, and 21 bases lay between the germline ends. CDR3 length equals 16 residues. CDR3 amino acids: CASSQDLGSRTERAFF. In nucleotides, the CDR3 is TGTGCCAGCAGCCAAGATTTGGGGTCACGGACCGAGAGAGCTTTCTTT.

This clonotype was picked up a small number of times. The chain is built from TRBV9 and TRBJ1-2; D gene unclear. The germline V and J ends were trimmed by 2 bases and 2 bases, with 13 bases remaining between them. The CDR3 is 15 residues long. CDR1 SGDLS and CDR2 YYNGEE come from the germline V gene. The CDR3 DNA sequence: TGTGCCAGCAGCGTGCAGGCTAGTGAAAACTATGGCTACACCTTC. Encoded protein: CASSVQASENYGYTF.

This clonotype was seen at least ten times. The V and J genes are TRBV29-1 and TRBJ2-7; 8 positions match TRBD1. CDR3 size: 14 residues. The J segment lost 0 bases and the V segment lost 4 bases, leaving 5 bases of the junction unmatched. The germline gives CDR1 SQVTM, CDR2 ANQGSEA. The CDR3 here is CSVAGGTGSYEQYF. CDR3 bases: TGCAGCGTTGCCGGCGGGACAGGCTCCTACGAGCAGTACTTC.

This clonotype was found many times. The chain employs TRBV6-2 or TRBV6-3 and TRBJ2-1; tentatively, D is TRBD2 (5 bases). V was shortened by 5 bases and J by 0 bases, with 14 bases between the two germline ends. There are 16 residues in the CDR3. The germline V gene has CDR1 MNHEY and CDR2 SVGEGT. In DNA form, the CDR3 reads TGTGCCAGCAGTCGCGTAGGACTGAGCTCCTACAATGAGCAGTTCTTC. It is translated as CASSRVGLSSYNEQFF.